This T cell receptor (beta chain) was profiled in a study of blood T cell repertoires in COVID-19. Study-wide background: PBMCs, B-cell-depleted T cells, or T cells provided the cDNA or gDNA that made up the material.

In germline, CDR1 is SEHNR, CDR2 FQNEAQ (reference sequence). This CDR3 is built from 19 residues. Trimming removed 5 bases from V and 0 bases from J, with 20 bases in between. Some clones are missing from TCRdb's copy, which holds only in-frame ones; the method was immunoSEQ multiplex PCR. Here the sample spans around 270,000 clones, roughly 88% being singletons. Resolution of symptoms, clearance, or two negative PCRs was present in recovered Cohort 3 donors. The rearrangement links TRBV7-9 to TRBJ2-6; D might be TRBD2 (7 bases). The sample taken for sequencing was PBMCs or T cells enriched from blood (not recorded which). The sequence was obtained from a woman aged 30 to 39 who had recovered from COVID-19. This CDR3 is CASSILFGGPISGANVLTF. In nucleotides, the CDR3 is TGTGCCAGCAGCATACTATTCGGGGGGCCAATCTCTGGGGCCAACGTCCTGACTTTC.